The 4 T cell receptor beta chains below were found in one sample sequenced in a study of T cell responses to AZD1222 COVID-19 vaccine. Assay used: immunoSEQ multiplex PCR; TCRdb lists only in-frame clones, some missing. The sample has some 200,000 clones, 93% seen once; the top ten hold 1%. The sample was peripheral blood, taken 28 days after the second AZD1222 dose. The receptors were gathered from an adult who received the AZD1222 COVID-19 vaccine.

The count of this clone is one. The rearrangement uses TRBV7-9 and TRBJ1-2; 10 nucleotides agree with TRBD1. The CDR3 is 16 residues long. The ends lost 6 bases at V and 6 bases at J; junction bases unmatched: 13. The germline V gene encodes CDR1 SEHNR and CDR2 FQNEAQ (reference sequence). The CDR3 nucleotides are TGTGCCAGCAGACCCGTACCGGGACAGGGGTTTAATGGCTACACCTTC. Residues: CASRPVPGQGFNGYTF.

The chain employs TRBV6-5 and TRBJ2-2; D ambiguous. Per germline, CDR1 MNHEY and CDR2 SVGAGI. The CDR3 totals 15 residues. Trimming removed 0 bases from V and 4 bases from J, with 9 bases in between. DNA for the CDR3: TGTGCCAGCAGTTACTCGAATCAGGTCACCGGGGAGCTGTTTTTT. Residues: CASSYSNQVTGELFF.

The V call is TRBV6-5, the J call TRBJ1-2; weak D call: TRBD1 (5 bases). This CDR3 has 12 amino acids. Germline V gene data show CDR1 as MNHEY and CDR2 as SVGAGI. V gave up 6 bases and J gave up 7 bases, with 12 bases separating them. As DNA, the CDR3 is TGTGCCAGCAGGGGCTCAGGGCTTGGCTACACCTTC. Its translation is CASRGSGLGYTF.

V and J are TRBV3-1 (or the pseudogene TRBV3-2) and TRBJ1-3; unclear D gene. CDR1 is LGHDT and CDR2 is YNNKEL in the germline V gene (reference sequence). V lost 4 bases, J lost 1 base, and 5 bases lay in between. This CDR3 comprises 13 residues. CDR3: CASSRLSGNTIYF. The CDR3 nucleotides are TGTGCCAGCAGCCGCCTGTCTGGAAACACCATATATTTT.